This T cell receptor (beta chain) was retrieved from a study of CD8+CD57+ T cells in acquired aplastic anemia. Overall study context: Sorted CD4+ plus CD8+ cells gave DNA averaging approximately 2.9 ug.

This clonotype was recorded at least ten times. Germline V CDR1 and CDR2: SEHNR, FQNEAQ (reference sequence). CDR3 size: 15 residues. Trimming took 1 base from V and 6 from J, leaving 14 bases between them. Selection for sequencing was limited to patients who had shown CD8+CD57+ cell expansion by flow cytometry. There was no therapy given to any patient before the blood sampling took place. Genomic DNA served as template for TCR beta VDJ and CDR3 profiling. Using its own MiXCR run on the reads, TCRdb lists one record per CDR3 protein. The table records around 200,000 distinct CDR3 sequences, roughly 63% of them present only once.

The sequenced sample consisted of sorted CD4+, CD8+, or CD8+CD57+ T cells (not recorded which) from PBMCs. The receptor was isolated from a human donor with aplastic anemia. The V call is TRBV7-9, the J call TRBJ2-3, with D unresolved. The CDR3 nucleotides are TGTGCCAGCAGCTTAGGGTGGCTGGGCAGGGATACGCAGTATTTT. It yields the protein CASSLGWLGRDTQYF.